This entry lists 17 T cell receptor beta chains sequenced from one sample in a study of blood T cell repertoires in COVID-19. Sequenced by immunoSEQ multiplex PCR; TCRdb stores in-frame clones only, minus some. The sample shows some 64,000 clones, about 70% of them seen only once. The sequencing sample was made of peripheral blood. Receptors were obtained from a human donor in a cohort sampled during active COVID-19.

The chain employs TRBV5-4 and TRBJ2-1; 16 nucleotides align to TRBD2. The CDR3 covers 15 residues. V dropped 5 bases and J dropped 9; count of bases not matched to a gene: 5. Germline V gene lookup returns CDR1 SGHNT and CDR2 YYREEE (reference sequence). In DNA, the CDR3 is TGTGCCAGCAGTCCCGGGACTAGCGGGGGGGGTGAGCAGTTCTTC. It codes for CASSPGTSGGGEQFF.

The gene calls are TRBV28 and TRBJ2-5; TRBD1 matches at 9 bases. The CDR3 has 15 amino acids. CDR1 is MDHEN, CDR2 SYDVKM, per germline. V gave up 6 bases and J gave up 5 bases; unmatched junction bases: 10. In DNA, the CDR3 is TGTGCCAGCAGCCCCACCACAGGGGGCGGGGAGACCCAGTACTTC. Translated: CASSPTTGGGETQYF.

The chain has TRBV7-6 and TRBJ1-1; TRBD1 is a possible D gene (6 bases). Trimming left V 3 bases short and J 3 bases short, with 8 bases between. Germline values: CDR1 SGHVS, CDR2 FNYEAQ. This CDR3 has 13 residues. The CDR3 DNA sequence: TGTGCCAGCAGCTTCGGACAGTACACTGAAGCTTTCTTT. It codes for CASSFGQYTEAFF.

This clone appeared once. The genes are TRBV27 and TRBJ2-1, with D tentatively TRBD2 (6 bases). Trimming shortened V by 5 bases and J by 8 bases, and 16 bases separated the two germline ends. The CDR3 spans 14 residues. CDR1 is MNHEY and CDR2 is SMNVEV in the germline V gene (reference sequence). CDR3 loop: CASSGGTFDDEQFF. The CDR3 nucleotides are TGTGCCAGCAGTGGGGGGACGTTCGACGATGAGCAGTTCTTC.

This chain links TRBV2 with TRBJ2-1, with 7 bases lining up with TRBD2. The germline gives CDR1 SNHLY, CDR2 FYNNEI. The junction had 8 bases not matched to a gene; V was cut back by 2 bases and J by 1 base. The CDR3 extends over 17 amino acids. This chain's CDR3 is CASSELRGDQSYNEQFF. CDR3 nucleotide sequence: TGTGCCAGCAGTGAATTACGGGGGGATCAGTCCTACAATGAGCAGTTCTTC. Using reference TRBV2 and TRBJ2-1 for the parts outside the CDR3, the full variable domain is EPEVTQTPSHQVTQMGQEVILRCVPISNHLYFYWYRQILGQKVEFLVSFYNNEISEKSEIFDDQFSVERPDGSNFTLKIRSTKLEDSAMYFCASSELRGDQSYNEQFFGPGTRLTVL.

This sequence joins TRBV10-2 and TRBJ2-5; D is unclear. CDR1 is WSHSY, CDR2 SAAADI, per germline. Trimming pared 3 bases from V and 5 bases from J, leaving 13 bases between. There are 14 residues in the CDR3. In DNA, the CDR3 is TGCGCCAGCAGTGACCCCTCGGTGTCTGAGACCCAGTACTTC. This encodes CASSDPSVSETQYF.

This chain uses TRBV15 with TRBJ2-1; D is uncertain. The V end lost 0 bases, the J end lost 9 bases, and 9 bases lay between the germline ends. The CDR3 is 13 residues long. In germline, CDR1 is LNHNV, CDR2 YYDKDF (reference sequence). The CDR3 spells CATSRDLETEQFF. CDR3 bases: TGTGCCACCAGCAGAGATCTGGAGACTGAGCAGTTCTTC.

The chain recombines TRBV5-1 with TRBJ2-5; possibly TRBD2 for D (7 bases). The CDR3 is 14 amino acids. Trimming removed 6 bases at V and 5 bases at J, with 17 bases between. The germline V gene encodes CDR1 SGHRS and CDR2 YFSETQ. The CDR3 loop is CASTPLGGGETQYF. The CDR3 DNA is TGCGCCAGCACCCCTCTAGGGGGAGGGGAGACCCAGTACTTC. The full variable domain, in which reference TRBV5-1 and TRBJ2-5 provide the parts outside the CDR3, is KAGVTQTPRYLIKTRGQQVTLSCSPISGHRSVSWYQQTPGQGLQFLFEYFSETQRNKGNFPGRFSGRQFSNSRSEMNVSTLELGDSALYLCASTPLGGGETQYFGPGTRLLVL.

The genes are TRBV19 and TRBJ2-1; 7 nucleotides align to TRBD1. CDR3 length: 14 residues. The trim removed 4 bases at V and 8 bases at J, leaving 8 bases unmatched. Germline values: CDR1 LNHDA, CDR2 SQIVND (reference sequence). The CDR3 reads CASSNGQAYYEQFF. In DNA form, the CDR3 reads TGTGCCAGTAGTAACGGACAGGCCTATTATGAGCAGTTCTTC.

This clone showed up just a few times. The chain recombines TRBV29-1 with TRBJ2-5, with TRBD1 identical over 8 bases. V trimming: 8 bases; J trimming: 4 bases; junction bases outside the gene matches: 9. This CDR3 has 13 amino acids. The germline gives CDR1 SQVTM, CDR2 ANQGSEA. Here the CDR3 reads CSSSQGARETQYF. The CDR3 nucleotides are TGCAGCTCTAGCCAGGGGGCGCGAGAGACCCAGTACTTC. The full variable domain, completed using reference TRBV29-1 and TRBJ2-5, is SAVISQKPSRDICQRGTSLTIQCQVDSQVTMMFWYRQQPGQSLTLIATANQGSEATYESGFVIDKFPISRPNLTFSTLTVSNMSPEDSSIYLCSSSQGARETQYFGPGTRLLVL.

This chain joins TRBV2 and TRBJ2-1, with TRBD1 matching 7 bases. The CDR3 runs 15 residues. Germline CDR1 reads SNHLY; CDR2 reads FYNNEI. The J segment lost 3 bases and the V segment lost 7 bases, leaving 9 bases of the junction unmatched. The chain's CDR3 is CASTSIGGGYNEQFF. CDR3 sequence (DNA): TGTGCCAGCACTAGTATAGGGGGCGGCTACAATGAGCAGTTCTTC.

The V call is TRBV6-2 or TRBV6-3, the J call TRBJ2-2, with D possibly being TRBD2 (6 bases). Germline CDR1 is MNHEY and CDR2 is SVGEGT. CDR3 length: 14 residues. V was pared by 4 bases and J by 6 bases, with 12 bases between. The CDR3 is CASSFFGGAGELFF. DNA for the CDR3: TGTGCCAGCAGTTTTTTCGGAGGGGCCGGGGAGCTGTTTTTT.

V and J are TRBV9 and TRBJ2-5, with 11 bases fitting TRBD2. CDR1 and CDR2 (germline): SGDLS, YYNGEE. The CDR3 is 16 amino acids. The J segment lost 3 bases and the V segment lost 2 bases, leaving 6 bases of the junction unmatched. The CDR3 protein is CASSVRLAGGKETQYF. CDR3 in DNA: TGTGCCAGCAGCGTGCGGCTAGCGGGGGGCAAAGAGACCCAGTACTTC.

The CDR3, as DNA: TGTGCCACCCCGGAACAGCCAAAAGAGACCCAGTACTTC. It yields the protein CATPEQPKETQYF. The chain has TRBV5-6 and TRBJ2-5; no clear D. The V end lost 9 bases, the J end lost 3 bases, and 15 bases lay between the germline ends. This CDR3 has 13 residues. Germline values: CDR1 SGHDT, CDR2 YYEEEE.

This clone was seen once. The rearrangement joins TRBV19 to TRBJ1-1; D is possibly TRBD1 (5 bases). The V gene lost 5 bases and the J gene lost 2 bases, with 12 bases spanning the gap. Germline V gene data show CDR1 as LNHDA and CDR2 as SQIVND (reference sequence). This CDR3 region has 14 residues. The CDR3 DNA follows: TGTGCCAGTAGTCGGGCAGGGCTAAACACTGAAGCTTTCTTT. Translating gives CASSRAGLNTEAFF.

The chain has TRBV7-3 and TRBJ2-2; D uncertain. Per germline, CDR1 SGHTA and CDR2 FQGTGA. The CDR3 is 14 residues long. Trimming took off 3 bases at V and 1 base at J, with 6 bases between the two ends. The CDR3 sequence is CASSFGGNTGELFF. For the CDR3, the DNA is TGTGCCAGCAGCTTTGGCGGGAACACCGGGGAGCTGTTTTTT.

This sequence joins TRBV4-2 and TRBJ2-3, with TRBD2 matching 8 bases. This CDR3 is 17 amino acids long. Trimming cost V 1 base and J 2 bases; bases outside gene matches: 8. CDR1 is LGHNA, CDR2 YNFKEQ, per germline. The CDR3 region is CASSQVGGGTYTDTQYF. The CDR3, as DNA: TGTGCCAGCAGCCAAGTAGGCGGGGGGACTTACACAGATACGCAGTATTTT.